The 23 T cell receptor beta chains below come from one sample, sequenced in a study of OX40 agonist ivuxolimab in advanced cancers. Libraries were prepared by immunoSEQ multiplex PCR; TCRdb keeps only in-frame clonotypes and omits some of them. Of about 40,000 clones in the sample, about 80% are singletons; the top ten hold around a fifth. The sample consisted of CD4+ or CD8+ T cells sorted from blood, taken in a trial of the OX40 agonist ivuxolimab. These receptors were obtained from an adult with an advanced solid tumor such as melanoma, head and neck, liver or kidney cancer.

The V gene is TRBV28, the J gene TRBJ2-3, with D tentatively TRBD1 (5 bases). V lost 3 bases and J 6 bases, leaving 13 bases between the germline ends. The CDR3 covers 14 residues. CDR1 and CDR2 from the germline V gene are MDHEN and SYDVKM. The CDR3 is CASSLWGQGDTQYF. In nucleotides, the CDR3 is TGTGCCAGCAGTTTGTGGGGCCAAGGGGATACGCAGTATTTT.

The V gene is TRBV11-3, the J gene TRBJ2-3; 8 bases match TRBD2. V shed 0 bases and J 9 bases; nucleotides not matched to a gene: 2. The CDR3 is 13 residues long. Germline-derived CDR1 and CDR2 are SGHNT and YENEEA. The CDR3 nucleotides read TGTGCCAGCAGCTTAGATGGGACTAGGACGCAGTATTTT. Translated: CASSLDGTRTQYF.

This chain links TRBV5-5 with TRBJ2-7, with 7 bases matching TRBD1. J was trimmed by 2 bases and V by 0 bases; bases with no gene match: 2. Germline V gene data show CDR1 as SGHKS and CDR2 as YYEKEE (reference sequence). The CDR3 loop spans 14 amino acids. CDR3 amino acids: CASSLGTGAYEQYF. The CDR3 DNA reads as TGTGCCAGCAGCTTGGGTACAGGGGCCTACGAGCAGTACTTC.

The J gene is TRBJ2-7, the V gene TRBV27; tentative D call: TRBD2 (7 bases). The germline V and J ends were trimmed by 1 base and 1 base, with 11 bases remaining between them. Germline CDR1 reads MNHEY; CDR2 reads SMNVEV (reference sequence). The CDR3 is 15 amino acids. The CDR3 loop is CASSLWGGQSYEQYF. The CDR3, as DNA: TGTGCCAGCAGTTTATGGGGGGGGCAGTCCTACGAGCAGTACTTC.

The rearrangement uses TRBV11-2 and TRBJ1-4, with 8 bases aligning to TRBD1. This CDR3 is 15 amino acids long. Losses at the gene ends were 9 bases for V and 4 bases for J; bases not matched to a gene: 10. CDR1 and CDR2 from the germline V gene are SGHAT and FQNNGV. This CDR3 reads CASAQGTGLNEKLFF. Here the CDR3 DNA reads TGTGCCAGTGCCCAGGGGACAGGACTTAATGAAAAACTGTTTTTT. Filled out from reference TRBV11-2 and TRBJ1-4, the complete variable domain reads EAGVAQSPRYKIIEKRQSVAFWCNPISGHATLYWYQQILGQGPKLLIQFQNNGVVDDSQLPKDRFSAERLKGVDSTLKIQPAKLEDSAVYLCASAQGTGLNEKLFFGSGTQLSVL.

The rearrangement joins TRBV9 to TRBJ2-5, with D perhaps given as TRBD1 or TRBD2 (5 bases each). The length of the CDR3 is 14 residues. CDR1 SGDLS and CDR2 YYNGEE come from the germline V gene. The V end was cut by 3 bases, the J end by 4 bases, with 13 bases between. Here the CDR3 reads CASSGGTSGETQYF. Here the CDR3 DNA reads TGTGCCAGCAGCGGGGGGACCTCCGGAGAGACCCAGTACTTC.

The sample holds a few counts of this clone. This chain links TRBV28 with TRBJ1-1, with D perhaps matching TRBD1 (5 bases). Germline CDR1 MDHEN, CDR2 SYDVKM. V gave up 7 bases and J gave up 8 bases, with 17 bases separating them. This CDR3 spans 13 amino acids. As DNA, the CDR3 is TGTGCCAGCACCATCGACAGACCTCGGGAAGCTTTCTTT. Protein product: CASTIDRPREAFF. Full variable domain (outside the CDR3, taken from reference TRBV28 and TRBJ1-1): DVKVTQSSRYLVKRTGEKVFLECVQDMDHENMFWYRQDPGLGLRLIYFSYDVKMKEKGDIPEGYSVSREKKERFSLILESASTNQTSMYLCASTIDRPREAFFGQGTRLTVV.

This chain joins TRBV7-9 and TRBJ2-7, with TRBD1 as a possible D gene (6 bases). Looked up from germline, CDR1 is SEHNR and CDR2 is FQNEAQ (reference sequence). This CDR3 is built from 15 residues. V was clipped by 5 bases and J by 3 bases, with 17 bases between them. The CDR3 region is CASSTNRVLNYEQYF. CDR3 bases: TGTGCCAGCAGCACCAACAGGGTGTTGAACTACGAGCAGTACTTC.

This clone was picked up one time. The V and J genes are TRBV7-6 and TRBJ2-1, with 11 bases identical to TRBD2. Germline CDR1 SGHVS, CDR2 FNYEAQ. With V trimmed by 1 base and J by 3 bases, 2 bases remained unmatched. The CDR3 contains 16 residues. The CDR3 spells CASSLVLAGGYNEQFF. CDR3 bases: TGTGCCAGCAGCTTAGTTCTAGCGGGGGGCTACAATGAGCAGTTCTTC.

The CDR3 nucleotides are TGTGCCAGCAGTGCTGGGGGCTCCTACAATGAGCAGTTCTTC. Protein: CASSAGGSYNEQFF. This rearrangement joins TRBV27 to TRBJ2-1, with D perhaps TRBD1 or TRBD2 (5 bases each). This CDR3 region has 14 residues. The germline CDR1 and CDR2 sequences are MNHEY and SMNVEV (reference sequence). Trimming left V 5 bases short and J 0 bases short, with 8 bases between.

The chain links TRBV9 to TRBJ1-2, with 8 bases that match TRBD1. The V gene end was trimmed by 2 bases and the J gene end by 8 bases; junction bases not matched to a gene: 14. The length of the CDR3 is 16 residues. The germline gives CDR1 SGDLS, CDR2 YYNGEE. The DNA of the CDR3 is TGTGCCAGCAGCGTTTCCAGGACAGGGAGAGAGTGGGGCTACACCTTC. As protein: CASSVSRTGREWGYTF. Full variable domain (rest looked up from reference TRBV9 and TRBJ1-2): DSGVTQTPKHLITATGQRVTLRCSPRSGDLSVYWYQQSLDQGLQFLIQYYNGEERAKGNILERFSAQQFPDLHSELNLSSLELGDSALYFCASSVSRTGREWGYTFGSGTRLTVV.

This clone was recorded once. V is TRBV5-4 and J is TRBJ2-1, with unresolved D. There are 12 residues in the CDR3. V lost 10 bases, J lost 7 bases, and 15 bases lay in between. CDR1 and CDR2 (germline): SGHNT, YYREEE (reference sequence). The CDR3: CACHLQGNEQFF. CDR3 coding DNA: TGTGCCTGCCACCTTCAAGGTAATGAGCAGTTCTTC.

This chain uses TRBV10-3 with TRBJ2-1; D may be TRBD2 (5 bases). V lost 2 bases, J lost 10 bases, and 6 bases lay in between. The length of the CDR3 is 11 residues. Germline lookup yields CDR1 ENHRY and CDR2 SYGVKD. CDR3 DNA: TGTGCCATCAGTGAGGGGAGAGAGCAGTTCTTC. Protein: CAISEGREQFF.

V is TRBV6-6 and J is TRBJ2-1, with TRBD1 matching 7 bases. With 5 bases clipped from V and 1 base from J, the junction kept 2 bases outside the gene matches. The CDR3 loop spans 14 amino acids. CDR1 is MNHNY, CDR2 SVGAGI, per germline (reference sequence). The CDR3 DNA reads TGTGCCAGCAGTGAGGGACAGTCCTACAATGAGCAGTTCTTC. Translating it yields CASSEGQSYNEQFF.

The genes are TRBV30 and TRBJ2-3, with D uncertain. Germline CDR1 and CDR2: GTSNPN and SVGIG (reference sequence). Trimming shortened V by 2 bases and J by 5 bases, and 8 bases separated the two germline ends. CDR3 length equals 12 residues. The CDR3 sequence: CAWSNGVDTQYF. CDR3 coding DNA: TGTGCCTGGAGTAATGGGGTAGATACGCAGTATTTT.

The chain combines TRBV6-1 with TRBJ2-7; a weak D match, TRBD2 (5 bases). Germline loops: CDR1 MNHNS, CDR2 SASEGT. The CDR3 loop spans 14 amino acids. Between the trimmed V and J ends, which lost 5 bases and 4 bases, there was a span of 15 bases. CDR3 bases: TGTGCCAGCAGTTTTTTCTGGACTGGTTACGAGCAGTACTTC. As protein: CASSFFWTGYEQYF.

CDR3: CASSQDLGGPYTEAFF. The CDR3 DNA is TGTGCCAGCAGCCAAGATCTAGGGGGCCCGTACACTGAAGCTTTCTTT. The J gene is TRBJ1-1, the V gene TRBV14; 7 positions agree with TRBD1. CDR3 length: 16 residues. After removal of 0 bases from V and 3 bases from J, the junction contained 7 bases not matched to a gene. Germline values: CDR1 SGHDN, CDR2 FVKESK.

The rearrangement uses TRBV30 and TRBJ1-4; a weak D match, TRBD1 (6 bases). Germline V gene lookup returns CDR1 GTSNPN and CDR2 SVGIG (reference sequence). The CDR3 covers 14 residues. The germline V and J ends were trimmed by 5 bases and 3 bases, with 13 bases remaining between them. The CDR3 nucleotides are TGTGCCTGGGGACAGAGCGCGGCTAATGAAAAACTGTTTTTT. It yields the protein CAWGQSAANEKLFF.

This clone was recorded a few times. V is TRBV19 and J is TRBJ1-1; D is ambiguous. This CDR3 region has 11 residues. V lost 4 bases and J 8 bases, leaving 8 bases between the germline ends. CDR1 is LNHDA, CDR2 SQIVND, per germline (reference sequence). The CDR3 sequence: CASSTGWEAFF. The CDR3 DNA reads TGTGCCAGTAGTACGGGGTGGGAAGCTTTCTTT.

The V call is TRBV28, the J call TRBJ1-5; 9 bases map to TRBD1. The CDR3 spans 13 residues. Trimming cost V 8 bases and J 6 bases; bases outside gene matches: 5. The germline CDR1 and CDR2 sequences are MDHEN and SYDVKM. DNA for the CDR3: TGTGCCAGCTTACAGGGGGCAGGTCAGCCCCAGCATTTT. Protein: CASLQGAGQPQHF. The whole variable domain, remainder taken from reference TRBV28 and TRBJ1-5, is DVKVTQSSRYLVKRTGEKVFLECVQDMDHENMFWYRQDPGLGLRLIYFSYDVKMKEKGDIPEGYSVSREKKERFSLILESASTNQTSMYLCASLQGAGQPQHFGDGTRLSIL.

This chain joins TRBV5-6 and TRBJ1-2; D perhaps matches TRBD1 (6 bases). Germline CDR1 reads SGHDT; CDR2 reads YYEEEE. Trimming left V 5 bases short and J 8 bases short, with 19 bases between. The CDR3 loop spans 14 amino acids. This CDR3 reads CASSPGLTGKGYTF. The DNA of the CDR3 is TGTGCCAGCAGTCCCGGACTTACAGGGAAAGGCTACACCTTC. The full variable domain, its missing parts supplied by reference TRBV5-6 and TRBJ1-2, is DAGVTQSPTHLIKTRGQQVTLRCSPKSGHDTVSWYQQALGQGPQFIFQYYEEEERQRGNFPDRFSGHQFPNYSSELNVNALLLGDSALYLCASSPGLTGKGYTFGSGTRLTVV.

This clone was recorded only once. The chain carries TRBV27 and TRBJ2-1; D remains unclear. The CDR3 has 16 residues. Germline assignment: CDR1 MNHEY and CDR2 SMNVEV (reference sequence). With 0 bases removed from V and 1 base from J, the gap between germline ends came to 10 bases. CDR3 residues: CASSLSERVSYNEQFF. The DNA of the CDR3 is TGTGCCAGCAGTTTATCGGAAAGGGTGTCCTACAATGAGCAGTTCTTC.

The chain has TRBV5-1 and TRBJ2-1, with D possibly being TRBD1 or TRBD2 (5 bases each). This CDR3 contains 16 residues. Germline loops: CDR1 SGHRS, CDR2 YFSETQ. Trimming removed 4 bases at V and 0 bases at J, with 14 bases between. CDR3 sequence reads: CASSLGGTRSYNEQFF. In nucleotides, the CDR3 is TGCGCCAGCAGCCTCGGTGGGACCCGCTCCTACAATGAGCAGTTCTTC.